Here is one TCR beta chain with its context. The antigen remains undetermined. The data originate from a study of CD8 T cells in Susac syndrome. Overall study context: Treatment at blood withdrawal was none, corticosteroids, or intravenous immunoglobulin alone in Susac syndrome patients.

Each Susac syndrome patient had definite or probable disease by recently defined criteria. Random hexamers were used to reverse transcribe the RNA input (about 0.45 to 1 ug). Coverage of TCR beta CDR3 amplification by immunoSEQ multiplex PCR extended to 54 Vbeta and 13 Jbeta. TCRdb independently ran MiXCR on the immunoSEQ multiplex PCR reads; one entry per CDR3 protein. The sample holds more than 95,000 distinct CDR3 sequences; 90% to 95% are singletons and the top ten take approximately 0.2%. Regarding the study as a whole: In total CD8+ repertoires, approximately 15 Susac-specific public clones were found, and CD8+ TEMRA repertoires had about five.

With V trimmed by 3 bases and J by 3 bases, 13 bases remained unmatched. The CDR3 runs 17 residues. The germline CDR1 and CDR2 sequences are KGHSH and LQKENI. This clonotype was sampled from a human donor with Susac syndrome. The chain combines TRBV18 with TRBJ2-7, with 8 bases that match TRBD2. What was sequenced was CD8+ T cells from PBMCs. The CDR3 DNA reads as TGTGCCAGCTCACCTACGCCGGGTAGCGGGGTACACTACGAGCAGTACTTC. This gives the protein CASSPTPGSGVHYEQYF.